This record looks at one TCR beta chain sequence and its context. Antigen unknown. This record comes from a study of Ad26.COV2.S vaccination and SARS-CoV-2 variants. Across the study: Once, or twice with 56 days between doses, Ad26.COV2.S was given intramuscularly. The study, taken as a whole, reports: Reportedly, spike-specific CD8+ and CD4+ T cell responses achieved substantial breadth once vaccination had taken place. Placebo recipients had lower spike-specific TCR breadth than vaccine recipients.

Per germline, CDR1 SGDLS and CDR2 YYNGEE. Trimming took 0 bases from V and 7 from J, leaving 10 bases between them. This CDR3 has 14 residues. Regarding treatment: 15 to 20 received Ad26.COV2.S at low or high dose, single or two shots; about 5 received placebo; per-sample allocation not given. The samples date from day 63 after the first vaccine or placebo injection. Vaccination used an Ad26 vector expressing Wuhan-strain SARS-CoV-2 spike. Generated by immunoSEQ multiplex PCR, the TCRdb table keeps only in-frame clones and is missing some. The data show some 640,000 clones, with around 89% seen just once and over 1.3% held by the top ten.

This clonotype was sampled from a person aged 18 to 65 who received the Ad26.COV2.S COVID-19 vaccine or a placebo. The sample was peripheral blood, taken in a trial of Ad26.COV2.S vaccine versus placebo. The rearrangement joins TRBV9 to TRBJ2-2, with a weak D call TRBD1 (5 bases). CDR3 DNA: TGTGCCAGCAGCGTAGCCCAGGGAAGCGGGGAGCTGTTTTTT. Its protein product is CASSVAQGSGELFF.